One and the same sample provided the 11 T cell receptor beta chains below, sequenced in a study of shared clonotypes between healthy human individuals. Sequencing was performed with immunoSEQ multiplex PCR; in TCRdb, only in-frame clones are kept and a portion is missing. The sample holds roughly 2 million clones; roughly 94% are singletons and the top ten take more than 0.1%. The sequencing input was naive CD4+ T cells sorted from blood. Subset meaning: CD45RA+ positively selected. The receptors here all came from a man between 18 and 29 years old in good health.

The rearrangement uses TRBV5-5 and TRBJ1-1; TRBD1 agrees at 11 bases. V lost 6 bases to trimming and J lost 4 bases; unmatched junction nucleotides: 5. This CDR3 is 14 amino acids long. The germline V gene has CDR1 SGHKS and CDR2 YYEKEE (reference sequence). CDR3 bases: TGTGCCAGCACCGGCGGGACAGGGGGCACTGAAGCTTTCTTT. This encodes CASTGGTGGTEAFF.

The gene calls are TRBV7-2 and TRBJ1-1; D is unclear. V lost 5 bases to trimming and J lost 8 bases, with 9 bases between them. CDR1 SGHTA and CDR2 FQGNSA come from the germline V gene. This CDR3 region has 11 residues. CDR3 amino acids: CASSRVGEAFF. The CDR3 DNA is TGTGCCAGCAGCCGAGTAGGGGAAGCTTTCTTT.

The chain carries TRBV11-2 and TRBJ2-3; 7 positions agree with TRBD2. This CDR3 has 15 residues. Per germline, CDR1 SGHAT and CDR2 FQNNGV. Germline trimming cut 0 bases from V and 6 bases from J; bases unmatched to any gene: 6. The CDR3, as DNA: TGTGCCAGCAGCTTAGATCTTGGCGGGAGCGATACGCAGTATTTT. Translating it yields CASSLDLGGSDTQYF.

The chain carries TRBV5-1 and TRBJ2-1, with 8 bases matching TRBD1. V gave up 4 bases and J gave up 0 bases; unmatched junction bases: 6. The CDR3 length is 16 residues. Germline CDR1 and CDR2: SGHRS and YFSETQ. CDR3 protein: CASSPSGTGSYNEQFF. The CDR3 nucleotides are TGCGCCAGCAGCCCTTCAGGGACAGGCTCCTACAATGAGCAGTTCTTC.

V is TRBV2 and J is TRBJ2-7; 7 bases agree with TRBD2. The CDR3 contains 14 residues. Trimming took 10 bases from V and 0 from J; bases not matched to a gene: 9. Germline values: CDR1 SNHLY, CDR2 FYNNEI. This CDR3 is CATSGTSSSYEQYF. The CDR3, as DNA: TGTGCCACCAGCGGGACTTCAAGCTCCTACGAGCAGTACTTC.

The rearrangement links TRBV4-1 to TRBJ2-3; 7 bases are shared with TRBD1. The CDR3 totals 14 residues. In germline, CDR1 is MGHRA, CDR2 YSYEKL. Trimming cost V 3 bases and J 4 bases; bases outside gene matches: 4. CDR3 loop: CASSHRTGADTQYF. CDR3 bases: TGCGCCAGCAGCCACCGTACAGGGGCAGATACGCAGTATTTT.

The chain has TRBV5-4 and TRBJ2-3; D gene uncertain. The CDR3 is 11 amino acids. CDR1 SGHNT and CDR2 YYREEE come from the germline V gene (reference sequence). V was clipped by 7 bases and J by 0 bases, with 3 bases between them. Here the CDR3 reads CASGSTDTQYF. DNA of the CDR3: TGTGCCAGCGGGAGCACAGATACGCAGTATTTT.

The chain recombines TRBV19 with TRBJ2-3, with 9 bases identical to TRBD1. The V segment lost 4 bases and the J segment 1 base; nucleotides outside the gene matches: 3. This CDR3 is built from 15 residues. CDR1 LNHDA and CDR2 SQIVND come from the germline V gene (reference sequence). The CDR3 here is CASSTTGGGTDTQYF. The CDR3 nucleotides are TGTGCCAGTAGTACCACAGGGGGCGGCACAGATACGCAGTATTTT. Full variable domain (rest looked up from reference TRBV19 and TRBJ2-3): DGGITQSPKYLFRKEGQNVTLSCEQNLNHDAMYWYRQDPGQGLRLIYYSQIVNDFQKGDIAEGYSVSREKKESFPLTVTSAQKNPTAFYLCASSTTGGGTDTQYFGPGTRLTVL.

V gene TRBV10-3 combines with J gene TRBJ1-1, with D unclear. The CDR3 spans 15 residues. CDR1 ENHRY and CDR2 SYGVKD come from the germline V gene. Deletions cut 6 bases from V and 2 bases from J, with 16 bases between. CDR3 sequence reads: CAIRASAGINTEAFF. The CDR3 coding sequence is TGTGCCATCAGGGCGTCGGCCGGCATAAACACTGAAGCTTTCTTT.

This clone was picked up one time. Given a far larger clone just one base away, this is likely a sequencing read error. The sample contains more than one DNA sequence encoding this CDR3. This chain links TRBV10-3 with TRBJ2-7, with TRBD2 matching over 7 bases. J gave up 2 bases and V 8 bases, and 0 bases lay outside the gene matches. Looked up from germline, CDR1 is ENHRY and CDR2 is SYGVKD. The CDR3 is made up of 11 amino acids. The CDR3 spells CAIGGAYEQYF. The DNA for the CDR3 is TGTGCCATCGGGGGGGCCTACGAGCAGTACTTC.

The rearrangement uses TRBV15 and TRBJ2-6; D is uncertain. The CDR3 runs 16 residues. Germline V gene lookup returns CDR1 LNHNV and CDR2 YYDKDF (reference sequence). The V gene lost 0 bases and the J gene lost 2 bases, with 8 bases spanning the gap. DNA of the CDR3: TGTGCCACCAGCAGAGATAAGGCAGCTGGGGCCAACGTCCTGACTTTC. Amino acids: CATSRDKAAGANVLTF. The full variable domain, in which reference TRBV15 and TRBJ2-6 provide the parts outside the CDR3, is DAMVIQNPRYQVTQFGKPVTLSCSQTLNHNVMYWYQQKSSQAPKLLFHYYDKDFNNEADTPDNFQSRRPNTSFCFLDIRSPGLGDTAMYLCATSRDKAAGANVLTFGAGSRLTVL.